This TCR beta chain stems from a study of T cell responses to AZD1222 COVID-19 vaccine. The length of the CDR3 is 13 residues. Germline loops: CDR1 ENHRY, CDR2 SYGVKD. Between the trimmed V and J ends, which lost 6 bases and 4 bases, there was a span of 7 bases. Method: immunoSEQ multiplex PCR; TCRdb's copy keeps in-frame clones and lacks some. The sample shows approximately 110,000 clones, roughly 88% of them seen only once. The TCR comes from an adult who received the AZD1222 COVID-19 vaccine. The sequencing used peripheral blood, collected 28 days after the second AZD1222 dose. This rearrangement joins TRBV10-3 to TRBJ1-6; D is perhaps TRBD1 (5 bases). The CDR3 region is CAIRDNYNSPLHF. The CDR3 DNA reads as TGTGCCATCAGGGACAATTATAATTCACCCCTCCACTTT.